These T cell receptor beta chains were read from a single sample in a study of T-cell reconstitution after alpha-beta-depleted transplantation in children. TCRdb recomputed calls from the PCR reads with MiXCR, one row per CDR3 protein. Altogether 450,000 to 600,000 distinct CDR3 sequences are present, 13% being singletons, with the ten largest covering 2.2%. Sequencing was performed on PBMCs, mostly from graft donor cells, taken 360 days after TCRalphabeta/CD19-depleted stem cell transplant. The source is a male patient younger than 18 who had a stem cell transplant for acute myeloid leukemia, so the T cells may come from the graft donor. Both conserved end residues are part of each CDR3. A D gene is named only where the DNA matches it firmly. The listing skips clone size in some rows; elsewhere it reads once, few, many or a size class.

D	V	J	size	DNA	CDR3
NA	TRBV12-3/TRBV12-4	TRBJ2-7	NA	TGTGCCAGCACCTCCCCGGACATCTACGAGCAGTACTTC	CASTSPDIYEQYF
TRBD1	TRBV7-6	TRBJ2-2	few	TGTGCCAGCAGCTTTATTGTCGGGACAGAAGACACCGGGGAGCTGTTTTTT	CASSFIVGTEDTGELFF
TRBD2	TRBV28	TRBJ2-3	many	TGTGCCAGCAGCCAAACCCGGGGGGTGTCAGATACGCAGTATTTT	CASSQTRGVSDTQYF
NA	TRBV12-3/TRBV12-4	TRBJ2-5	few	TGTGCCAGCACCAATCCGACGGGGGCCCGGGAGACCCAGTACTTC	CASTNPTGARETQYF
NA	TRBV24-1	TRBJ1-2	NA	TGTGCCACCAGGCAGGGCGAGAACTATGGCTACACCTTC	CATRQGENYGYTF
NA	TRBV7-3	TRBJ2-1	many	TGTGCCAGCAGCTCAAGCGGAGGGGGGTACAATGAGCAGTTCTTC	CASSSSGGGYNEQFF
TRBD2	TRBV5-1	TRBJ2-7	NA	TGCGCCAGCAGCCCCTTAGCGGGAAACTCCTACGAGCAGTACTTC	CASSPLAGNSYEQYF
NA	TRBV29-1	TRBJ2-3	many	TGCAGCGTTAGTGGGGTTAGCGGCCCCTCTAGCACAGATACGCAGTATTTT	CSVSGVSGPSSTDTQYF
TRBD2	TRBV10-3	TRBJ2-5	many	TGTGCCATCAGTGAGTCACAAGCGGGAGCTTTCCCAGAGACCCAGTACTTC	CAISESQAGAFPETQYF
NA	TRBV12-3/TRBV12-4	TRBJ1-2	NA	TGTGCCAGCAGTCCCTACCGCTTTAGGGACGTTCTTGACTATGGCTACACCTTC	CASSPYRFRDVLDYGYTF
NA	TRBV12-3/TRBV12-4	TRBJ2-3	many	TGTGCCAGCCCACAAGCTCGTGATACGCAGTATTTT	CASPQARDTQYF
NA	TRBV7-6	TRBJ2-7	many	TGTGCCAGCAGCCAGGCAAGCAGAACCACCTACGAGCAGTACTTC	CASSQASRTTYEQYF
TRBD2	TRBV7-9	TRBJ2-7	few	TGTGCCAGCAGCATAGCGGGAGGGCTCTACGAGCAGTACTTC	CASSIAGGLYEQYF
NA	TRBV2	TRBJ2-5	few	TGTGCCAGCAGTGAAGGACCCGACTCCAGGGGGGGGACCCAGTACTTC	CASSEGPDSRGGTQYF
NA	TRBV21-1	TRBJ2-7	few	TGTGCCAGCAGCAGGAAGGATTGGCTCTACGAGCAGTACTTC	CASSRKDWLYEQYF
TRBD2	TRBV12-3/TRBV12-4	TRBJ2-7	NA	TGTGCCAGCAGTGAGCGGGAGTCGTCCTACGAGCAGTACTTC	CASSERESSYEQYF
NA	TRBV20-1	TRBJ2-7	NA	TGCAGTGCTAGCGGGACGGTTTCGGGCGAGCAGTACTTC	CSASGTVSGEQYF
TRBD1	TRBV5-1	TRBJ2-7	few	TGCGCCAGCAGCTCTCCCGGGACAGGTACGAACGAGCAGTACTTC	CASSSPGTGTNEQYF
NA	TRBV20-1	TRBJ2-7	NA	TGCAGTGCTAGAGATTGGGGAAGGACCTACGAGCAGTACTTC	CSARDWGRTYEQYF
TRBD1	TRBV4-3	TRBJ2-6	NA	TGCGCCAGCAGCCCAACAATTGGACAGGGCTCCGGCGTCCTGACTTTC	CASSPTIGQGSGVLTF
NA	TRBV5-1	TRBJ1-5	many	TGCGCCGCCCACCGGGGAGGAACAACGAGTCAGCCCCAGCATTTT	CAAHRGGTTSQPQHF
NA	TRBV12-3/TRBV12-4	TRBJ2-3	NA	TGTGCCAGCACATGGGACGCCTCCACAGATACGCAGTATTTT	CASTWDASTDTQYF
TRBD2	TRBV5-1	TRBJ2-3	few	TGCGCCAGCAGCTCAGGACTAGCGGGAGAGACAGATACGCAGTATTTT	CASSSGLAGETDTQYF
TRBD1	TRBV29-1	TRBJ2-1	NA	TGCAGCGCTCGGACAGGGAGATACAATGAGCAGTTCTTC	CSARTGRYNEQFF
NA	TRBV14	TRBJ2-7	NA	TGTGCCAGCAGCTCCCTAGCTACTCCCTACGAGCAGTACTTC	CASSSLATPYEQYF
NA	TRBV6-5	TRBJ2-3	many	TGTGCCAGCAGTCTACAGGGATCGACCCCAACAGATACGCAGTATTTT	CASSLQGSTPTDTQYF
TRBD2	TRBV7-2	TRBJ2-2	few	TGTGCCAGCAGCTTAATGGGACTAGCGGGAGGAACCGGGGAGCTGTTTTTT	CASSLMGLAGGTGELFF
TRBD1	TRBV7-3	TRBJ1-5	once	TGTGCCAGCAGCTCGCACCGGGACAGGTATTGTCAGCCCCAGCATTTT	CASSSHRDRYCQPQHF
NA	TRBV7-9	TRBJ1-4	NA	TGTGCCAGCAGCCCAGGCCCGGACGGCGTCCGACGCGAAAAACTGTTTTTT	CASSPGPDGVRREKLFF
TRBD1	TRBV7-2	TRBJ2-2	NA	TGTGCCAGGAAGGGACAGGGGGCGCCCGGGGAGCTGTTTTTT	CARKGQGAPGELFF
NA	TRBV12-3/TRBV12-4	TRBJ2-6	NA	TGTGCCAGCTGTCCGAGGCCAACCGCCCAACCCTCTGGGGCCAACGTCCTGACTTTC	CASCPRPTAQPSGANVLTF
TRBD2	TRBV5-4	TRBJ2-7	NA	TGTGCCAGCAGCGGAACAGCGGGAGTGGCCTACGAGCAGTACTTC	CASSGTAGVAYEQYF
TRBD1	TRBV20-1	TRBJ2-3	NA	TGCAGTGCATCCCAGGGGGAAGATACGCAGTATTTT	CSASQGEDTQYF
NA	TRBV12-3/TRBV12-4	TRBJ2-7	NA	TGTGCCAGCAGCCTCCCCGCAGAAAACTACGAGCAGTACTTC	CASSLPAENYEQYF
NA	TRBV28	TRBJ2-7	many	TGTGCCAGCAGTAGCGTAGGGGAGCAGTACTTC	CASSSVGEQYF
TRBD1	TRBV20-1	TRBJ2-7	NA	TGCAGTGCTAGAGATGAGGGACAGGGGACAGACTACGAGCAGTACTTC	CSARDEGQGTDYEQYF
NA	TRBV20-1	TRBJ2-5	many	TGCAGTGCTAGAGAGACGGGACTCTTCCAACAGACCCAGTACTTC	CSARETGLFQQTQYF
TRBD2	TRBV27	TRBJ2-1	NA	TGTGCCAGCAGTAGCGGGAGCAATGCGTGGGATGAGCAGTTCTTC	CASSSGSNAWDEQFF
NA	TRBV14	TRBJ2-1	NA	TGTGCCAGCAGCACTAGAGGAGGTCGGGCGTCGGAGCAGTTCTTC	CASSTRGGRASEQFF
NA	TRBV28	TRBJ1-2	few	TGTGCCAGCAGTTTAAGAGGGAGCGGTGGCTACACCTTC	CASSLRGSGGYTF
TRBD2	TRBV20-1	TRBJ2-7	NA	TGCAGTGCTCCCGTCCTAGCGGGAGGGCCCTACGAGCAGTACTTC	CSAPVLAGGPYEQYF
NA	TRBV12-3/TRBV12-4	TRBJ1-1	NA	TGTGCCAGCAGTTTAGCCCCGGCTTTGAACACTGAAGCTTTCTTT	CASSLAPALNTEAFF
TRBD1	TRBV5-1	TRBJ2-5	NA	TGCGCCAGCAGCCCACGGGACAGGGGATCCTACCGGGAGACCCAGTACTTC	CASSPRDRGSYRETQYF
NA	TRBV6-1	TRBJ2-1	NA	TGTGCCAGCAGCCGGGGTGTTGTTACCCACAATGAGCAGTTCTTC	CASSRGVVTHNEQFF
NA	TRBV21-1	TRBJ2-5	many	TGTGCCAGCAGCAAAGATACGACCCAGTACTTC	CASSKDTTQYF
TRBD2	TRBV11-1	TRBJ2-1	NA	TGTGCCAGCAGCTCCTTAACCTCCGGGACTAGCGGGAGGAATGAGCAGTTCTTC	CASSSLTSGTSGRNEQFF
NA	TRBV29-1	TRBJ2-5	NA	TGCAGCGACAATGGCAGGGGAGAGACCCAGTACTTC	CSDNGRGETQYF
NA	TRBV9	TRBJ1-1	NA	TGTGCCAGCAGCGTAGGAAACCTACCGAACACTGAAGCTTTCTTT	CASSVGNLPNTEAFF
TRBD1	TRBV10-3	TRBJ2-5	NA	TGTGCCATCAGTGGCCCTGGACAGGGTCCAGAGACCCAGTACTTC	CAISGPGQGPETQYF
TRBD2	TRBV29-1	TRBJ2-4	few	TGCAGCGTTGAAAAGCTAGCGGGAGGGCTAAGGGCCAAAAACATTCAGTACTTC	CSVEKLAGGLRAKNIQYF
TRBD2	TRBV4-3	TRBJ2-1	few	TGCGCCAGCAGCCAAGATCGTGGGAGGGGTCTCAATGAGCAGTTCTTC	CASSQDRGRGLNEQFF
TRBD1	TRBV20-1	TRBJ2-3	few	TGCAGTGCTAGTCGACAGGGGGATACAGATACGCAGTATTTT	CSASRQGDTDTQYF
TRBD1	TRBV2	TRBJ2-7	NA	TGTGCCATCTGTTTATCCGTCCACCGGGACAGGGGATTCTCCTACGAGCAGTACTTC	CAICLSVHRDRGFSYEQYF
TRBD2	TRBV28	TRBJ2-7	NA	TGTGCCAGCAGTTTAATTGGGCGGGGGAGGAGCTCCTACGAGCAGTACTTC	CASSLIGRGRSSYEQYF
NA	TRBV7-2	TRBJ2-1	NA	TGTGCCAGCAGCTTAAGGTCTGGGGGTCCAACTGAGCAGTTCTTC	CASSLRSGGPTEQFF
NA	TRBV9	TRBJ1-4	NA	TGTGCCAGCAGCGTAGACCCTCGGAGGTTTGAAAAACTGTTTTTT	CASSVDPRRFEKLFF
TRBD1	TRBV28	TRBJ1-3	NA	TGTGCCAGCAGTATACAGGGGTGGGGAAACACCACATATTTT	CASSIQGWGNTTYF
TRBD1	TRBV29-1	TRBJ1-1	many	TGCAGCGTGAGGACCCAGGGGGCAAATAAAGCTTTCTTT	CSVRTQGANKAFF
NA	TRBV20-1	TRBJ2-1	NA	TGCAGTACCGAGTCGTCGCTTGAGCAGTTCTTC	CSTESSLEQFF
NA	TRBV12-3/TRBV12-4	TRBJ2-5	many	TGTGCCAGCAGCTTGGTTGGGACCCAGTACTTC	CASSLVGTQYF